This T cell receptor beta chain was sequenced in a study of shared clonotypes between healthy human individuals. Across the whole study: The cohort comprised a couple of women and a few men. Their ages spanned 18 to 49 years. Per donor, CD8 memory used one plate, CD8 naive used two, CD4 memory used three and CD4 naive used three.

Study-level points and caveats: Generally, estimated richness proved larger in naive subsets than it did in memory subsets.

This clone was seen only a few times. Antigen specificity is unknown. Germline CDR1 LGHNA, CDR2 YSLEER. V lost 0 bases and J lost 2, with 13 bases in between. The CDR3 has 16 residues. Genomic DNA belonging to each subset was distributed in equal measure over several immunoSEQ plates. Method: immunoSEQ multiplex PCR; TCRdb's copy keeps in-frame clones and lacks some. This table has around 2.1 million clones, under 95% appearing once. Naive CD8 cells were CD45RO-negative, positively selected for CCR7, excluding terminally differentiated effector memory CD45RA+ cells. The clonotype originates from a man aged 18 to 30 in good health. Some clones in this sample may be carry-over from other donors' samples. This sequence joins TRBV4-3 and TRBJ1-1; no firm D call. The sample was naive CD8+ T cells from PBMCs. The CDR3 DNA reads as TGCGCCAGCAGCCAAGATGCGAGGTCCTTAAACACTGAAGCTTTCTTT. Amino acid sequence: CASSQDARSLNTEAFF.